This entry features one T cell receptor beta chain sequence. This specimen belongs to a study of blood T cell repertoires in COVID-19. Study information: The origin of the acute and convalescent COVID-19 samples was the United States, Italy and Spain. Nucleic acid was either cDNA or gDNA, and it came from T cells, B-cell-depleted T cells, or PBMCs.

Per the authors' pipeline: Amplified reference gene primers provided the basis for estimating nucleated cell counts. The method was immunoSEQ multiplex PCR; TCRdb's version includes in-frame clones alone and lacks a portion of them. The V and J calls and clone size are taken from that table; D and trimming were inferred from the DNA. The sample gives 120,000 or so clones, about 79% of which show up once; 37% is in the top ten. This CDR3 comprises 12 residues. From germline, CDR1 is SGHTA and CDR2 FQGNSA. Trimming removed 5 bases from V and 4 bases from J, with 7 bases in between. The sequence came from a man between 35 and 55 years old with active or convalescent COVID-19. The sequenced sample consisted of peripheral blood. V is TRBV7-2 and J is TRBJ2-3; D unclear. The CDR3 loop reads CASSLASDTQYF. Here the CDR3 DNA reads TGTGCCAGCAGCCTTGCGTCAGATACGCAGTATTTT.